This entry features one TCR beta chain sequence. Its cognate antigen is unknown. These data originate in a study of T-cell memory formation after mild COVID-19. TCRdb re-called the 5' RACE reads through MiXCR, storing one row per CDR3 protein. This sample has some 310,000 distinct CDR3 sequences; 20% to 25% occur once, and the top ten carry 21%. Findings and limits, study-wide: Shrinking CD4+ clones resided mostly in CM and EM, and CD8+ ones in EMRA.

This CDR3 is built from 13 residues. V lost 2 bases and J 3 bases, leaving 5 bases between the germline ends. The V gene's germline CDR1 is MGHRA and CDR2 YSYEKL. Sequences were obtained from PBMCs or a T cell subset sorted from them (not recorded which). This sequence originates from a man aged 18 to 30 who had mild COVID-19 (a few samples of this study predate the infection). Cell type and time point are not known. The rearrangement links TRBV4-1 to TRBJ1-5, with D unclear. CDR3 residues: CASSQLPNQPQHF. CDR3 coding DNA: TGCGCCAGCAGCCAACTACCCAATCAGCCCCAGCATTTT.